Detailed here is one T cell receptor beta chain. Its specificity is unknown. This specimen comes from a study of cytomegalovirus exposure and HLA in healthy donors. Study-wide results and limits: 164 TCR beta chains were listed as cytomegalovirus-associated. A missense DCLRE1C variant was associated with V- and J-gene trimming of TCR beta chains in a later analysis, and an independent cohort replicated the association. Beyond CMV serostatus, there was no information to go on about immune exposure.

V lost 0 bases, J lost 9 bases, and 12 bases lay in between. CDR3 length: 14 residues. Germline assignment: CDR1 ENHRY and CDR2 SYGVKD. Both 60 Vbeta primers and 13 Jbeta primers went into the PCR. The assay was immunoSEQ multiplex PCR, and TCRdb's table has in-frame clones only and misses some. The sample consists of 100,000 or so clones, roughly 85% of them appearing once. V is TRBV10-3 and J is TRBJ1-5; no reliable D call. The sample comprised PBMCs. This sequence originates from a woman between 40 and 50 years old in good health and CMV-seronegative. CDR3 sequence reads: CAISESEVRGPQHF. The CDR3 bases are TGTGCCATCAGTGAGTCTGAGGTGAGAGGGCCCCAGCATTTT.